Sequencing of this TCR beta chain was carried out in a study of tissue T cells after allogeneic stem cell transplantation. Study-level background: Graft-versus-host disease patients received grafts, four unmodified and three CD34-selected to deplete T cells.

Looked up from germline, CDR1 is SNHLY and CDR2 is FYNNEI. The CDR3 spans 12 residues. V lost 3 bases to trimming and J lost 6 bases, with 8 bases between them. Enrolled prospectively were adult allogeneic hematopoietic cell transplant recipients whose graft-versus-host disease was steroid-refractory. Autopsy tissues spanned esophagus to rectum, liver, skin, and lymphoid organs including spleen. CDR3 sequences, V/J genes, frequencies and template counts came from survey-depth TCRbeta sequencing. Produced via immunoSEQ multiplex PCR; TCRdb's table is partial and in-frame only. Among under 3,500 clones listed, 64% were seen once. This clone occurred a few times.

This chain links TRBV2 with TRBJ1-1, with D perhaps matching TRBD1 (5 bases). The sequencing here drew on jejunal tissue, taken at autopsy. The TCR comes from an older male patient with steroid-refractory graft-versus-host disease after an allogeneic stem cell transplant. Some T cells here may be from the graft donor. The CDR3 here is CASSEWGAEAFF. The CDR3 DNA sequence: TGTGCCAGCAGTGAGTGGGGCGCTGAAGCTTTCTTT.